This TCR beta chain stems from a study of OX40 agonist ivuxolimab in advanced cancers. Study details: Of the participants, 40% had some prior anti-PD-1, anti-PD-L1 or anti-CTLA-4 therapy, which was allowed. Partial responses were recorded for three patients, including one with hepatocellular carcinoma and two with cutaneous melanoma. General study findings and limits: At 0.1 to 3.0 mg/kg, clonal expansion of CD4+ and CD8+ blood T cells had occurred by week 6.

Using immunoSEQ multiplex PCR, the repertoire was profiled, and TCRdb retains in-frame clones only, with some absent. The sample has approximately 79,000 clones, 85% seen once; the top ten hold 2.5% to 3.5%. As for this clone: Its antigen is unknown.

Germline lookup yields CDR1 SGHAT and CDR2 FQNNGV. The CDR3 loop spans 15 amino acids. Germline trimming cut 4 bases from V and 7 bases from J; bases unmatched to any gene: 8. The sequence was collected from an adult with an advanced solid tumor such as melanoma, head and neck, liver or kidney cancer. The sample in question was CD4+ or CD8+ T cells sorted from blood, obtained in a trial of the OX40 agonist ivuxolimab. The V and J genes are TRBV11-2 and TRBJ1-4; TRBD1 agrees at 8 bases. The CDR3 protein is CASSYSPGGSEKLFF. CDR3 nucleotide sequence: TGTGCCAGCAGCTACTCACCAGGGGGCAGTGAAAAACTGTTTTTT.